The entry that follows covers one TCR beta chain sequence. This sample is part of a study of blood T cell repertoires in COVID-19. TCRdb's copy holds only in-frame clones and misses some; the assay was immunoSEQ multiplex PCR. The table records around 37,000 clones, more than 85% of them present only once. The CDR3 sequence is 13 residues long. Germline V gene data show CDR1 as SNHLY and CDR2 as FYNNEI. V shed 7 bases and J shed 0 bases, with 9 bases lying between them. The sequenced material came from peripheral blood. V is TRBV2 and J is TRBJ1-1; D is ambiguous. The sequence was collected from an elderly woman with acute or convalescent COVID-19. The CDR3 DNA is TGTGCCAGCACCCTCGGGGTGAACACTGAAGCTTTCTTT. Encoded protein: CASTLGVNTEAFF.